Listed below are T cell receptor beta chains from one sample, sequenced in a study of blood T cell repertoires in COVID-19. Sequenced by immunoSEQ multiplex PCR; TCRdb stores in-frame clones only, minus some. The profile shows 300,000 to 400,000 clones, roughly 86% of them singletons. The sequencing input was peripheral blood. The source of these receptors is a woman aged 60 to 75 with COVID-19, enrolled during active disease. CDR3s include the opening cysteine and the closing phenylalanine or tryptophan. D genes are given only for firm matches. The size entry is marked missing in some rows and otherwise reads once, few, many or a size class.

J: TRBJ1-6
size: .
D: .
V: TRBV7-9
CDR3: CASSPTGAISPLHF
DNA: TGTGCCAGCAGCCCGACAGGAGCCATTTCACCCCTCCACTTT

J: TRBJ2-1
size: .
D: TRBD2
V: TRBV5-4
CDR3: CASSPLAGSYNEQFF
DNA: TGTGCCAGCAGCCCACTAGCGGGGAGTTACAATGAGCAGTTCTTC

J: TRBJ1-1
size: once
D: .
V: TRBV7-2
CDR3: CASRGWMNTEAFF
DNA: TGTGCCAGCCGGGGGTGGATGAACACTGAAGCTTTCTTT

J: TRBJ1-3
size: .
D: .
V: TRBV9
CDR3: CASSAEGWTAISGNTIYF
DNA: TGTGCCAGCAGCGCCGAGGGATGGACGGCTATCTCTGGAAACACCATATATTTT

J: TRBJ1-6
size: .
D: TRBD1
V: TRBV5-4
CDR3: CASTKSGTDNSPLHF
DNA: TGTGCCAGCACCAAATCCGGGACAGATAATTCACCCCTCCACTTT

J: TRBJ2-3
size: .
D: .
V: TRBV7-7
CDR3: CASSASTNEVADTQYF
DNA: TGTGCCAGCAGTGCCTCGACTAACGAAGTTGCAGATACGCAGTATTTT

J: TRBJ1-2
size: .
D: TRBD1
V: TRBV24-1
CDR3: CATSESDRGIRDGYTF
DNA: TGTGCCACCAGTGAATCCGACAGGGGGATTCGGGATGGCTACACCTTC

J: TRBJ1-2
size: .
D: TRBD1
V: TRBV29-1
CDR3: CSVTGGNYGYTF
DNA: TGCAGCGTAACAGGGGGCAACTATGGCTACACCTTC

J: TRBJ1-5
size: .
D: TRBD1
V: TRBV7-8
CDR3: CASSLDRAEPQHF
DNA: TGTGCCAGCAGCCTCGACAGGGCAGAACCCCAGCATTTT

J: TRBJ1-6
size: .
D: TRBD1
V: TRBV7-9
CDR3: CASSQGQTNSPLHF
DNA: TGTGCCAGCAGCCAGGGACAGACTAATTCACCCCTCCACTTT

J: TRBJ2-2
size: few
D: TRBD1
V: TRBV9
CDR3: CASSAGQADTGELFF
DNA: TGTGCCAGCAGCGCAGGACAGGCTGACACCGGGGAGCTGTTTTTT

J: TRBJ1-1
size: .
D: .
V: TRBV28
CDR3: CASIPGGRWVGAFF
DNA: TGTGCCAGCATCCCGGGGGGGAGGTGGGTCGGAGCTTTCTTT

J: TRBJ1-1
size: once
D: .
V: TRBV29-1
CDR3: CSVERTAGWNTEAFF
DNA: TGCAGCGTTGAAAGGACAGCTGGGTGGAACACTGAAGCTTTCTTT

J: TRBJ1-6
size: .
D: .
V: TRBV7-2
CDR3: CASSLGLQLNSPLHF
DNA: TGTGCCAGCAGCTTAGGTTTGCAGTTAAATTCACCCCTCCACTTT

J: TRBJ2-7
size: .
D: TRBD2
V: TRBV2
CDR3: CASRTPRAGGTIYEQYF
DNA: TGTGCCAGCAGGACCCCCCGAGCGGGGGGGACAATCTACGAGCAGTACTTC

J: TRBJ1-5
size: .
D: .
V: TRBV15
CDR3: CATSRDYVGGNQPQHF
DNA: TGTGCCACCAGCAGAGATTACGTAGGAGGGAATCAGCCCCAGCATTTT

J: TRBJ2-2
size: .
D: TRBD1
V: TRBV4-1
CDR3: CASTGQGSGELFF
DNA: TGCGCCAGCACCGGACAGGGGTCCGGGGAGCTGTTTTTT

J: TRBJ2-5
size: .
D: .
V: TRBV7-8
CDR3: CASSAFPEETQYF
DNA: TGTGCCAGCAGCGCATTTCCGGAAGAGACCCAGTACTTC

J: TRBJ2-7
size: .
D: .
V: TRBV7-2
CDR3: CASSPTGSLPGQYF
DNA: TGTGCCAGCAGCCCAACCGGGTCCCTCCCGGGGCAGTACTTC

J: TRBJ2-1
size: .
D: .
V: TRBV28
CDR3: CASSSGGGPYNEQFF
DNA: TGTGCCAGCAGTTCCGGAGGGGGCCCCTACAATGAGCAGTTCTTC

J: TRBJ2-1
size: .
D: .
V: TRBV5-6
CDR3: CASSSTRRNEQFF
DNA: TGTGCCAGCAGCTCAACTAGGAGGAATGAGCAGTTCTTC

J: TRBJ2-7
size: .
D: .
V: TRBV5-8
CDR3: CASSRTLTFAEQYF
DNA: TGTGCCAGCAGCCGAACTCTAACCTTTGCCGAGCAGTACTTC

J: TRBJ1-2
size: .
D: TRBD1
V: TRBV7-2
CDR3: CASSWGQGNYGYTF
DNA: TGTGCCAGCAGCTGGGGACAGGGAAACTATGGCTACACCTTC

J: TRBJ2-3
size: .
D: .
V: TRBV19
CDR3: CASSMTGTDTQYF
DNA: TGTGCCAGTAGTATGACAGGCACAGATACGCAGTATTTT

J: TRBJ2-7
size: .
D: TRBD1
V: TRBV19
CDR3: CASSPHPRTGRKNEQYF
DNA: TGTGCCAGTAGTCCCCACCCCCGGACAGGTCGAAAGAACGAGCAGTACTTC

J: TRBJ2-7
size: .
D: .
V: TRBV4-1
CDR3: CASSQDRGRTYEQYF
DNA: TGCGCCAGCAGCCAAGACAGGGGCCGTACCTACGAGCAGTACTTC

J: TRBJ2-1
size: once
D: TRBD2
V: TRBV5-1
CDR3: CASIPTSGLNEQFF
DNA: TGCGCCAGCATACCGACTAGCGGCTTGAATGAGCAGTTCTTC

J: TRBJ1-5
size: .
D: TRBD1
V: TRBV7-2
CDR3: CASSLGQGSNQPQHF
DNA: TGTGCCAGCAGCCTAGGACAGGGAAGCAATCAGCCCCAGCATTTT

J: TRBJ1-2
size: .
D: TRBD1
V: TRBV5-8
CDR3: CASSYGTGGGYTF
DNA: TGTGCCAGCAGCTACGGGACAGGGGGAGGCTACACCTTC

J: TRBJ2-1
size: .
D: TRBD2
V: TRBV7-6
CDR3: CASSSLTGTRVEQFF
DNA: TGTGCCAGCAGCTCTCTGACCGGGACTAGGGTTGAGCAGTTCTTC

J: TRBJ1-1
size: .
D: .
V: TRBV19
CDR3: CASSKTGVNTEAFF
DNA: TGTGCCAGTAGTAAAACAGGAGTGAACACTGAAGCTTTCTTT

J: TRBJ1-4
size: .
D: .
V: TRBV2
CDR3: CASRQNEKLFF
DNA: TGTGCCAGCAGACAGAATGAAAAACTGTTTTTT

J: TRBJ2-7
size: .
D: TRBD1
V: TRBV6-5
CDR3: CASRLDRVFLYEQYF
DNA: TGTGCCAGCAGGCTCGACAGGGTCTTTCTCTACGAGCAGTACTTC

J: TRBJ1-1
size: .
D: TRBD1
V: TRBV27
CDR3: CASSWYRAGQGRTEAFF
DNA: TGTGCCAGCAGTTGGTATCGGGCGGGACAGGGAAGGACTGAAGCTTTCTTT

J: TRBJ1-2
size: .
D: TRBD1
V: TRBV20-1
CDR3: CSASDRGVGYTF
DNA: TGCAGTGCAAGTGACAGGGGCGTCGGCTACACCTTC

J: TRBJ2-2
size: .
D: .
V: TRBV3-1/TRBV3-2
CDR3: CASEGRGNTGELFF
DNA: TGTGCCAGCGAGGGGCGGGGCAACACCGGGGAGCTGTTTTTT

J: TRBJ1-5
size: once
D: .
V: TRBV2
CDR3: CASRPEGGSNQPQHF
DNA: TGTGCCAGCAGACCCGAGGGGGGGAGCAATCAGCCCCAGCATTTT

J: TRBJ1-1
size: .
D: .
V: TRBV6-5
CDR3: CASSYVRAGGTEAFF
DNA: TGTGCCAGCAGTTATGTCCGCGCGGGGGGCACTGAAGCTTTCTTT

J: TRBJ2-4
size: .
D: .
V: TRBV20-1
CDR3: CSAKLENIQYF
DNA: TGCAGTGCTAAGCTCGAAAACATTCAGTACTTC

J: TRBJ2-3
size: .
D: TRBD2
V: TRBV7-2
CDR3: CASSVHGGGGTDTQYF
DNA: TGTGCCAGCAGCGTCCATGGCGGGGGGGGCACAGATACGCAGTATTTT

J: TRBJ1-2
size: .
D: .
V: TRBV15
CDR3: CATSRGRWTVYGYTF
DNA: TGTGCCACCAGCAGAGGTCGATGGACAGTCTATGGCTACACCTTC